What follows are 24 T cell receptor beta chains derived from one specimen sequenced in a study of cytomegalovirus exposure and HLA in healthy donors. The PCR contained 60 Vbeta and 13 Jbeta primers. Here immunoSEQ multiplex PCR was the method, and the copy in TCRdb shows in-frame clones only, minus some. The sample lists more than 95,000 clones, about 80% seen once, with about 9.1% in the top ten. The sample consisted of PBMCs. The source is a woman aged 45-65 years in good health and CMV-seropositive.

The table lists this clone with a few counts. V is TRBV7-6 and J is TRBJ2-7; perhaps TRBD1 as D (6 bases). This CDR3 region has 14 residues. The V end lost 1 base, the J end lost 3 bases, and 10 bases lay between the germline ends. Germline CDR1 SGHVS, CDR2 FNYEAQ. CDR3 in amino acids: CASSLDQGGYEQYF. The DNA of the CDR3 is TGTGCCAGCAGCTTAGACCAAGGGGGCTACGAGCAGTACTTC.

This chain joins TRBV29-1 and TRBJ2-7, with no clear D. This CDR3 is 11 amino acids long. CDR1 is SQVTM and CDR2 is ANQGSEA in the germline V gene. Between the trimmed V and J ends, which lost 2 bases and 4 bases, there was a span of 6 bases. CDR3 nucleotide sequence: TGCAGCGTTGAATTAGCTTACGAGCAGTACTTC. This gives the protein CSVELAYEQYF.

The rearrangement joins TRBV6-1 to TRBJ2-1; 8 positions agree with TRBD2. With 2 bases clipped from V and 4 bases from J, the junction kept 7 bases outside the gene matches. The CDR3 loop spans 16 amino acids. CDR1 is MNHNS and CDR2 is SASEGT in the germline V gene. The CDR3 spells CASSEFLTSEYNEQFF. CDR3 bases: TGTGCCAGCAGTGAATTTTTGACTAGCGAATACAATGAGCAGTTCTTC.

This clone was seen only once. V gene TRBV5-4 combines with J gene TRBJ1-6; D is undetermined. The CDR3 is made up of 12 amino acids. Trimming removed 2 bases at V and 14 bases at J, with 11 bases between. The V gene's germline CDR1 is SGHNT and CDR2 YYREEE (reference sequence). In nucleotides, the CDR3 is TGTGCCAGCAGCTTTGGTTCGGCGGCCCTCCACTTT. The encoded protein is CASSFGSAALHF.

As regards this clone: The junction departs from germline at one end; a sequencing error may be responsible. The V gene is TRBV7-7, the J gene TRBJ2-5; possible D gene TRBD2, 7 bases. The germline V gene has CDR1 SSHAT and CDR2 FNYEAQ (reference sequence). The CDR3 runs 17 residues. The CDR3 DNA reads as TGTGCTAGCAGCCCGGGAGGCGGCGGGGGCCATTGGGAGACCCAGTACTTC. Protein: CASSPGGGGGHWETQYF. The whole variable domain, remainder taken from reference TRBV7-7 and TRBJ2-5, is GAGVSQSPRYKVTKRGQDVTLRCDPISSHATLYWYQQALGQGPEFLTYFNYEAQPDKSGLPSDRFSAERPEGSISTLTIQRTEQRDSAMYRCASSPGGGGGHWETQYFGPGTRLLVL.

The chain joins TRBV6-1 to TRBJ2-2, with D maybe TRBD1 (6 bases). The V gene lost 6 bases and the J gene lost 7 bases, with 12 bases spanning the gap. In germline, CDR1 is MNHNS, CDR2 SASEGT. The CDR3 is made up of 13 amino acids. The CDR3 loop is CASRPQGHGELFF. DNA for the CDR3: TGTGCCAGCAGACCACAGGGTCACGGGGAGCTGTTTTTT.

This clone occurred a few times. The rearrangement uses TRBV6-5 and TRBJ2-7; D may be TRBD1 (5 bases). Germline assignment: CDR1 MNHEY and CDR2 SVGAGI. Trimming took 4 bases from V and 2 from J, leaving 12 bases between them. The CDR3 loop spans 14 amino acids. The CDR3 region is CASSFGQGTYEQYF. The DNA of the CDR3 is TGTGCCAGCAGTTTCGGGCAGGGTACCTACGAGCAGTACTTC.

The chain employs TRBV10-3 and TRBJ2-2, with D possibly TRBD2 on 6 matching bases. CDR1 is ENHRY and CDR2 is SYGVKD in the germline V gene. With 0 bases removed from V and 10 bases from J, the gap between germline ends came to 15 bases. CDR3 size: 15 residues. CDR3 DNA: TGTGCCATCAGTGAGTCGACTCCGGGGAGGAAGGAGCTGTTTTTT. This codes for CAISESTPGRKELFF.

The rearrangement joins TRBV4-1 to TRBJ1-2; TRBD1 matches at 7 bases. CDR1 and CDR2 (germline): MGHRA, YSYEKL. The V gene end was trimmed by 0 bases and the J gene end by 5 bases; junction bases not matched to a gene: 6. This CDR3 has 15 residues. The CDR3 DNA follows: TGCGCCAGCAGCCAAGACTCGGACAGGAGTTATGGCTACACCTTC. Translated, it gives CASSQDSDRSYGYTF.

The V call is TRBV30, the J call TRBJ1-4; 8 bases are a match to TRBD1. The V and J ends lost 4 bases and 3 bases, in that order; junction bases with no gene match: 1. The CDR3 extends over 13 amino acids. CDR1 GTSNPN and CDR2 SVGIG come from the germline V gene (reference sequence). In nucleotides, the CDR3 is TGTGCCTGGACACAGGGGGCTAATGAAAAACTGTTTTTT. Protein product: CAWTQGANEKLFF.

The V call is TRBV28, the J call TRBJ2-5; D perhaps matches TRBD1 (8 bases). Germline V gives CDR1 MDHEN, CDR2 SYDVKM. Trimming cost V 5 bases and J 5 bases, with 21 bases left between them. The CDR3 extends over 16 amino acids. The CDR3 sequence: CASSPLLQGGEETQYF. The CDR3 nucleotides read TGTGCCAGCAGTCCGCTCCTACAGGGGGGGGAGGAGACCCAGTACTTC. Variable domain in full (rest from reference TRBV28 and TRBJ2-5): DVKVTQSSRYLVKRTGEKVFLECVQDMDHENMFWYRQDPGLGLRLIYFSYDVKMKEKGDIPEGYSVSREKKERFSLILESASTNQTSMYLCASSPLLQGGEETQYFGPGTRLLVL.

The V and J genes are TRBV7-2 and TRBJ2-2; 9 bases match TRBD2. V lost 5 bases to trimming and J lost 7 bases; unmatched junction nucleotides: 11. Germline V CDR1 and CDR2: SGHTA, FQGNSA. The CDR3 runs 16 residues. The CDR3 spells CASSIVRGGAVGELFF. CDR3 bases: TGTGCCAGCAGCATTGTCCGCGGGGGGGCGGTCGGGGAGCTGTTTTTT.

Comments on this clone: Compared with germline, one end of the junction differs, possibly owing to a read error. The same CDR3 arises from other DNA sequences in this sample as well. The gene calls are TRBV25-1 and TRBJ2-7, with D hard to call. CDR1 and CDR2 (germline): MGHDK, SYGVNS. The CDR3 loop spans 12 amino acids. The CDR3 is CASSASRYEQYF. CDR3 coding DNA: TGCGCCAGCAGTGCTAGTCGGTACGAGCAGTACTTC.

On this clone itself: The identical CDR3 is also encoded by other nucleotide sequences in the sample. The chain has TRBV14 and TRBJ1-2; a possible D gene is TRBD1 (5 bases). The V end was cut by 1 base, the J end by 2 bases, with 5 bases between. CDR1 and CDR2 from the germline V gene are SGHDN and FVKESK. CDR3 length: 13 amino acids. This CDR3 is CASSQGQNYGYTF. In DNA form, the CDR3 reads TGTGCCAGCAGCCAAGGACAGAACTATGGCTACACCTTC.

The table lists this clone with a count of one. The chain uses TRBV29-1 and TRBJ2-3, with unresolved D. V was shortened by 4 bases and J by 0 bases, with 8 bases between the two germline ends. The CDR3 is made up of 13 amino acids. CDR1 is SQVTM, CDR2 ANQGSEA, per germline. CDR3 in amino acids: CSVASVSTDTQYF. DNA of the CDR3: TGCAGCGTTGCATCAGTTAGCACAGATACGCAGTATTTT.

This sequence joins TRBV7-9 and TRBJ1-1; possibly TRBD1 for D (6 bases). This CDR3 comprises 14 residues. CDR1 is SEHNR, CDR2 FQNEAQ, per germline (reference sequence). The germline V and J ends were trimmed by 1 base and 4 bases, with 10 bases remaining between them. CDR3 protein: CASSLGGQSTEAFF. Written as DNA, the CDR3 is TGTGCCAGCAGCTTAGGCGGACAGTCCACTGAAGCTTTCTTT. Filled out from reference TRBV7-9 and TRBJ1-1, the complete variable domain reads DTGVSQNPRHKITKRGQNVTFRCDPISEHNRLYWYRQTLGQGPEFLTYFQNEAQLEKSRLLSDRFSAERPKGSFSTLEIQRTEQGDSAMYLCASSLGGQSTEAFFGQGTRLTVV.

The gene calls are TRBV13 and TRBJ1-2; 12 nucleotides align to TRBD1. This CDR3 is built from 15 residues. V dropped 5 bases and J dropped 8; count of bases not matched to a gene: 9. Germline CDR1 and CDR2: PRHDT and FYEKMQ (reference sequence). In DNA form, the CDR3 reads TGTGCCAGCAGCCGCTCGGGACAGGGGGCAAGCGGCTACACCTTC. Its protein product is CASSRSGQGASGYTF.

The chain has TRBV4-2 and TRBJ2-2; perhaps TRBD2 as D (6 bases). The CDR3 totals 16 residues. Germline-derived CDR1 and CDR2 are LGHNA and YNFKEQ. Deletions cut 0 bases from V and 7 bases from J, with 15 bases between. DNA of the CDR3: TGTGCCAGCAGCCAAGATAACCCAGGGAGGAACGGGGAGCTGTTTTTT. Encoded protein: CASSQDNPGRNGELFF.

The chain combines TRBV5-6 with TRBJ2-5, with D perhaps TRBD1 (6 bases). V lost 2 bases and J lost 2, with 7 bases in between. This CDR3 is built from 13 residues. Germline V gene data show CDR1 as SGHDT and CDR2 as YYEEEE. The CDR3 reads CASSFGQQETQYF. In nucleotides, the CDR3 is TGTGCCAGCAGCTTTGGACAGCAAGAGACCCAGTACTTC.

This rearrangement joins TRBV7-7 to TRBJ2-1, with D perhaps TRBD2 (6 bases). The CDR3 is 14 residues long. The germline gives CDR1 SSHAT, CDR2 FNYEAQ (reference sequence). DNA of the CDR3: TGTGCTAGCGGCCCGGGACTTCCGTCGGGAGAGCAGTTCTTC. Encoded protein: CASGPGLPSGEQFF.

The chain employs TRBV5-1 and TRBJ2-3, with 13 bases that match TRBD2. Germline V lookup: CDR1 SGHRS, CDR2 YFSETQ. V was pared by 4 bases and J by 5 bases, with 7 bases of the junction left unmatched. This CDR3 has 16 residues. DNA of the CDR3: TGCGCCAGCAGCCAGGGACTAGCGGGAATAAGAGATACGCAGTATTTT. Its translation is CASSQGLAGIRDTQYF.

The rearrangement joins TRBV6-5 to TRBJ1-4; D unclear. V was clipped by 4 bases and J by 5 bases, with 17 bases between them. The germline V gene has CDR1 MNHEY and CDR2 SVGAGI. This CDR3 is 16 amino acids long. The CDR3 DNA follows: TGTGCCAGCAGTTCCGGGAGCGAGGGCGCCAATGAAAAACTGTTTTTT. Protein sequence: CASSSGSEGANEKLFF.

The chain has TRBV6-6 and TRBJ2-7; 10 bases fit TRBD1. The CDR3 is made up of 14 amino acids. CDR1 MNHNY and CDR2 SVGAGI come from the germline V gene (reference sequence). J lost 4 bases, V lost 4 bases, and 4 bases had no gene match. The CDR3 loop is CASSFGQGGYEQYF. The DNA of the CDR3 is TGTGCCAGCAGTTTTGGACAGGGGGGTTACGAGCAGTACTTC.

J is TRBJ2-2 and V is TRBV5-1; D unresolved. The CDR3 is made up of 15 amino acids. Germline lookup yields CDR1 SGHRS and CDR2 YFSETQ. V lost 0 bases to trimming and J lost 3 bases, with 9 bases between them. The chain's CDR3 is CASSLGGVDTGELFF. CDR3 DNA: TGCGCCAGCAGCTTGGGAGGAGTGGACACCGGGGAGCTGTTTTTT.